This is a list of T cell receptor beta chains from one sample in a study of CD8+ T cells in alopecia areata. Some clones are missing from TCRdb's copy, which holds only in-frame ones; the method was immunoSEQ multiplex PCR. The data hold under 250,000 clones, with 50% to 60% observed a single time. The input for sequencing was CD4+ T cells sorted from blood, taken at week 0. Receptors were obtained from a human donor with alopecia areata. Both conserved end residues are part of each CDR3. D genes are given only for firm matches. Not every row has a clone size; where given, it reads once, few, many or a size class.

d_gene,len,abundance,j_gene,v_gene,CDR3aa,CDR3nt
-,13,few,TRBJ2-7,TRBV2,CASRSSVLYEQYF,TGTGCCAGCAGGTCTAGCGTACTCTACGAGCAGTACTTC
TRBD1,14,few,TRBJ1-2,TRBV7-9,CASSYSGTAYGYTF,TGTGCCAGCAGCTACTCCGGGACAGCCTATGGCTACACCTTC
-,14,-,TRBJ1-1,TRBV7-9,CASSPLPLNTEAFF,TGTGCCAGCAGCCCCCTCCCGTTGAACACTGAAGCTTTCTTT
-,10,once,TRBJ2-1,TRBV6-4,CARNYNEQFF,TGTGCCAGAAACTACAATGAGCAGTTCTTC
TRBD1,14,-,TRBJ1-2,TRBV7-9,CASRPGQGFYGYTF,TGTGCCAGCAGGCCGGGACAGGGGTTCTATGGCTACACCTTC
-,15,once,TRBJ2-3,TRBV30,CAWRDYKGNTDTQYF,TGTGCCTGGCGGGATTATAAGGGAAACACAGATACGCAGTATTTT
TRBD2,15,-,TRBJ2-1,TRBV4-1,CASSPLEGTSGARFF,TGCGCCAGCAGCCCTCTAGAGGGGACTAGCGGGGCCCGCTTCTTC
TRBD1,14,-,TRBJ2-7,TRBV9,CASSVGQGTYEQYF,TGTGCCAGCAGCGTAGGACAGGGAACCTACGAGCAGTACTTC
-,15,-,TRBJ1-5,TRBV19,CASMEAGRLNQPQHF,TGTGCCAGTATGGAGGCGGGCAGGCTTAATCAGCCCCAGCATTTT
TRBD2,18,few,TRBJ2-3,TRBV7-2,CASSFHSSGRLGTDTQYF,TGTGCCAGCAGCTTCCACTCTAGCGGGAGGCTCGGCACAGATACGCAGTATTTT
-,15,few,TRBJ2-3,TRBV14,CASSHFVRERDTQYF,TGTGCCAGCAGCCACTTTGTACGGGAGAGAGATACGCAGTATTTT
-,14,-,TRBJ1-2,TRBV29-1,CSVEGGYPNYGYTF,TGCAGCGTTGAAGGGGGCTACCCCAACTATGGCTACACCTTC
TRBD1,13,-,TRBJ2-7,TRBV25-1,CASTRTGSGEQYF,TGTGCCAGCACACGGACAGGTTCGGGCGAGCAGTACTTC
TRBD2,16,few,TRBJ2-1,TRBV9,CASSQLLAGGANEQFF,TGTGCCAGCAGCCAGCTACTTGCGGGGGGGGCCAATGAGCAGTTCTTC
TRBD2,14,-,TRBJ2-7,TRBV28,CASSYSGSIYEQYF,TGTGCCAGCAGTTACAGCGGGAGTATCTACGAGCAGTACTTC
-,18,-,TRBJ2-5,TRBV5-1,CASSLGISNRDNEETQYF,TGCGCCAGCAGCTTGGGTATCTCCAACAGGGACAACGAAGAGACCCAGTACTTC
-,13,-,TRBJ2-3,TRBV29-1,CSVRRTATDTQYF,TGCAGCGTTCGGAGGACAGCAACAGATACGCAGTATTTT
TRBD2,15,-,TRBJ2-1,TRBV7-2,CASSSRTSGYNEQFF,TGTGCCAGCAGCTCGAGGACTAGCGGCTACAATGAGCAGTTCTTC
-,11,-,TRBJ2-7,TRBV30,CAWGSGYEQYF,TGTGCCTGGGGTAGCGGTTACGAGCAGTACTTC
-,15,-,TRBJ2-3,TRBV25-1,CASSARGPSTDTQYF,TGTGCCAGCAGTGCCCGGGGGCCTAGCACAGATACGCAGTATTTT
-,16,few,TRBJ2-4,TRBV6-1,CASSEWGKGSKNIQYF,TGTGCCAGCAGCGAATGGGGGAAGGGATCCAAAAACATTCAGTACTTC
TRBD1,17,-,TRBJ1-2,TRBV7-6,CASRQLPLSGQSNGYTF,TGTGCCAGCAGGCAACTTCCCTTATCGGGACAGTCGAATGGCTACACCTTC
-,13,-,TRBJ2-2,TRBV11-3,CASSVRQAGELFF,TGTGCCAGCAGCGTCCGACAGGCCGGGGAGCTGTTTTTT
-,13,few,TRBJ2-7,TRBV29-1,CSVARRGEYEQYF,TGCAGCGTTGCACGCAGGGGTGAATACGAGCAGTACTTC
-,12,once,TRBJ1-6,TRBV5-6,CASSRQAVALHF,TGTGCCAGCAGCCGACAGGCTGTAGCCCTCCACTTT
-,16,-,TRBJ1-5,TRBV25-1,CASSDEGRSFNQPQHF,TGTGCCAGCAGTGACGAGGGCAGATCTTTCAATCAGCCCCAGCATTTT
-,12,-,TRBJ2-7,TRBV30,CAWSPRTGQQYF,TGTGCCTGGAGTCCTCGGACGGGACAGCAGTACTTC
-,12,-,TRBJ1-2,TRBV29-1,CSVLKGSGGYTF,TGCAGCGTTCTAAAAGGGTCGGGTGGCTACACCTTC
-,13,-,TRBJ1-2,TRBV5-1,CASSFLEPDGYTF,TGCGCCAGCAGCTTCCTTGAGCCGGATGGCTACACCTTC
-,14,-,TRBJ2-1,TRBV5-4,CASSLGVSYNEQFF,TGTGCCAGCAGCCTGGGGGTGTCCTACAATGAGCAGTTCTTC
-,16,-,TRBJ1-1,TRBV4-1,CASSRDGGRADTEAFF,TGCGCCAGCAGCCGGGACGGGGGGCGCGCGGACACTGAAGCTTTCTTT
TRBD1,13,-,TRBJ1-5,TRBV30,CAWNSGGGQPQHF,TGTGCTTGGAACTCAGGGGGGGGGCAGCCCCAGCATTTT
-,14,few,TRBJ2-2,TRBV28,CASLADSNTGELFF,TGTGCCAGCTTAGCGGACTCTAACACCGGGGAGCTGTTTTTT
-,16,-,TRBJ2-3,TRBV2,CASSESSGTTTDTQYF,TGTGCCAGCAGTGAGAGCTCCGGGACAACCACAGATACGCAGTATTTT
-,16,-,TRBJ1-6,TRBV6-6,CASSPLQGPLGSPLHF,TGTGCCAGCAGCCCACTACAGGGACCCCTCGGCTCACCCCTCCACTTT
-,12,-,TRBJ1-1,TRBV10-3,CAISETELEAFF,TGTGCCATCAGTGAAACAGAGCTAGAAGCTTTCTTT
TRBD1,13,-,TRBJ1-2,TRBV29-1,CSVENRGNYGYTF,TGCAGCGTTGAGAACAGGGGAAACTATGGCTACACCTTC
-,16,-,TRBJ2-3,TRBV29-1,CSVQGGQYYPTDTQYF,TGCAGCGTGCAGGGGGGGCAGTACTACCCCACAGATACGCAGTATTTT
TRBD1,15,few,TRBJ2-7,TRBV27,CASSRPTGARYEQYF,TGTGCCAGCAGTCGCCCGACAGGGGCCCGCTACGAGCAGTACTTC
TRBD2,15,-,TRBJ2-3,TRBV13,CASSSNPSGGASQYF,TGTGCCAGCAGCTCCAACCCAAGCGGGGGGGCCTCGCAGTATTTT
-,13,-,TRBJ2-7,TRBV6-5,CASSYWRGYEQYF,TGTGCCAGCAGTTACTGGAGGGGCTACGAGCAGTACTTC
-,15,-,TRBJ1-1,TRBV6-5,CASRGELLRDAEAFF,TGTGCCAGCAGGGGGGAGTTGTTACGGGATGCTGAAGCTTTCTTT
-,12,-,TRBJ2-2,TRBV5-6,CASSHNTGELFF,TGTGCCAGCAGTCACAACACCGGGGAGCTGTTTTTT